The 6 T cell receptor beta chains in this list originate from one sample, sequenced in a study of technical replicates of blood from several donors. Assay: immunoSEQ multiplex PCR; the TCRdb copy retains only in-frame clones and omits some. Of approximately 80,000 clones in the sample, 95% to 98% are singletons; the top ten hold more than 0.12%. The sample comprised T cells isolated from PBMCs. These receptors were taken from a human donor in good health.

The CDR3 is CASRRGQDTEAFF. CDR3 sequence (DNA): TGTGCCAGCAGGAGGGGGCAGGACACTGAAGCTTTCTTT. V usage is TRBV5-4 and J usage is TRBJ1-1; 7 bases match TRBD1. The trim removed 5 bases at V and 3 bases at J, leaving 4 bases unmatched. The CDR3 spans 13 residues. Germline CDR1 SGHNT, CDR2 YYREEE (reference sequence).

This clone was observed a single time. This chain connects TRBV7-9 to TRBJ2-5, with TRBD2 matching over 8 bases. The V gene's germline CDR1 is SEHNR and CDR2 FQNEAQ (reference sequence). J gave up 5 bases and V 4 bases, and 6 bases lay outside the gene matches. CDR3 length: 14 amino acids. CDR3 nucleotide sequence: TGTGCCAGCAGCTGGCGGGGGGCCCAGGAGACCCAGTACTTC. Protein: CASSWRGAQETQYF.

The rearrangement joins TRBV15 to TRBJ2-7; D may be TRBD1 (6 bases). V dropped 1 base and J dropped 2 bases, with 15 bases sitting between them. The CDR3 is 16 amino acids. Germline CDR1 reads LNHNV; CDR2 reads YYDKDF (reference sequence). In DNA form, the CDR3 reads TGTGCCACCAGCAGAGGCACAGGGAGCACGGCCTACGAGCAGTACTTC. It translates to CATSRGTGSTAYEQYF.

The chain carries TRBV5-1 and TRBJ1-1; D not resolved. V lost 4 bases and J lost 1, with 11 bases in between. This CDR3 has 14 amino acids. Germline-derived CDR1 and CDR2 are SGHRS and YFSETQ. CDR3 sequence reads: CASSGLTGNTEAFF. The DNA for the CDR3 is TGCGCCAGCAGCGGATTGACGGGGAACACTGAAGCTTTCTTT. Combining the CDR3 with reference TRBV5-1 and TRBJ1-1 gives the whole variable domain KAGVTQTPRYLIKTRGQQVTLSCSPISGHRSVSWYQQTPGQGLQFLFEYFSETQRNKGNFPGRFSGRQFSNSRSEMNVSTLELGDSALYLCASSGLTGNTEAFFGQGTRLTVV.

The rearrangement joins TRBV4-1 to TRBJ2-7; D is uncertain. CDR1 and CDR2 from the germline V gene are MGHRA and YSYEKL. This CDR3 spans 14 amino acids. V was shortened by 4 bases and J by 3 bases, with 13 bases between the two germline ends. CDR3 residues: CASSPSNTLYEQYF. The DNA for the CDR3 is TGCGCCAGCAGCCCTTCTAATACTCTCTACGAGCAGTACTTC.

The genes are TRBV28 and TRBJ2-1; D is uncertain. Germline V gene sequence: CDR1 MDHEN, CDR2 SYDVKM. CDR3 length: 12 amino acids. Trimming took 9 bases from V and 4 from J, leaving 10 bases between them. The DNA for the CDR3 is TGTGCCAGTCTCCAGGCATACAATGAGCAGTTCTTC. It is translated as CASLQAYNEQFF.